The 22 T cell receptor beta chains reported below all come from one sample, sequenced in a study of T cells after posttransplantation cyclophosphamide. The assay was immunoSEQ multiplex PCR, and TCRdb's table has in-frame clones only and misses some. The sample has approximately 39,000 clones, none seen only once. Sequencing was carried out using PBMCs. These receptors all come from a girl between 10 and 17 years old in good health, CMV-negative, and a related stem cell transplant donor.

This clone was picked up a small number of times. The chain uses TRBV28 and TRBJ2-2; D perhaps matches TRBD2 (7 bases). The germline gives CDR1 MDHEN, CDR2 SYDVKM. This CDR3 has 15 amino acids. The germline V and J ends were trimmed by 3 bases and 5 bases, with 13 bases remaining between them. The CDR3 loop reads CASSLGGARTGELFF. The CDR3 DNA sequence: TGTGCCAGCAGTTTGGGGGGGGCGCGTACCGGGGAGCTGTTTTTT.

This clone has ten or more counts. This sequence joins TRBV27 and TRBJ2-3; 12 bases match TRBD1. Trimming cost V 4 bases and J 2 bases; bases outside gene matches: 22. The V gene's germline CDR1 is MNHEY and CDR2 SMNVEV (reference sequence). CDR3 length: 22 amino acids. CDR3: CASSSLPPGQGAFGGYTDTQYF. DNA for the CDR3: TGTGCCAGCAGTTCATTACCTCCGGGACAGGGGGCGTTTGGGGGTTACACAGATACGCAGTATTTT.

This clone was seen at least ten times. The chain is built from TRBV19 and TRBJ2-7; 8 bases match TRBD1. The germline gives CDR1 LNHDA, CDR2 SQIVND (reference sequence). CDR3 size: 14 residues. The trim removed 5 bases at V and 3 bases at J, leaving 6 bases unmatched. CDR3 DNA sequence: TGTGCCAGTAGTGTAGGACAGGGAGGCTACGAGCAGTACTTC. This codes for CASSVGQGGYEQYF. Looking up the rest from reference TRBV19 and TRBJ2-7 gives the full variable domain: DGGITQSPKYLFRKEGQNVTLSCEQNLNHDAMYWYRQDPGQGLRLIYYSQIVNDFQKGDIAEGYSVSREKKESFPLTVTSAQKNPTAFYLCASSVGQGGYEQYFGPGTRLTVT.

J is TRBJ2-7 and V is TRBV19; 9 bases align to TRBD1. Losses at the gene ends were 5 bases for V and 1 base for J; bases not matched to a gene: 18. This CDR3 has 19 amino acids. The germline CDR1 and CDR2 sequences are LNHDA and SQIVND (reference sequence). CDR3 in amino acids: CASSLNWGQGRSTSYEQYF. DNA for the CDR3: TGTGCCAGTAGTCTAAACTGGGGACAGGGTCGTTCTACTTCCTACGAGCAGTACTTC.

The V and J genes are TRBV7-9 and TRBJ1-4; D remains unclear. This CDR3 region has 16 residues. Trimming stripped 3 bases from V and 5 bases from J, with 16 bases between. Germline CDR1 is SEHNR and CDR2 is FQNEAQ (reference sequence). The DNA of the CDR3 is TGTGCCAGCAGCTTCCCCGGGGAATTTGGAAATGAAAAACTGTTTTTT. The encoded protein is CASSFPGEFGNEKLFF.

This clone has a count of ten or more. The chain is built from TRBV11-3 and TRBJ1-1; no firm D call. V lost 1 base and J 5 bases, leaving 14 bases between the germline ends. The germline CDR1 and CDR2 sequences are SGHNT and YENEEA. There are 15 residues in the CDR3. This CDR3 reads CASSLARTAGTEAFF. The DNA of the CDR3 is TGTGCCAGCAGCTTAGCCCGCACCGCGGGGACTGAAGCTTTCTTT.

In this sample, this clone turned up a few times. CDR3 coding DNA: TGTGCCAGCAGTTTAGGGGGGGCGAACTATGGCTACACCTTC. Translating it yields CASSLGGANYGYTF. V usage is TRBV28 and J usage is TRBJ1-2; TRBD1 might be the D (6 bases). Germline CDR1 reads MDHEN; CDR2 reads SYDVKM. The germline V and J ends were trimmed by 2 bases and 2 bases, with 9 bases remaining between them. This CDR3 contains 14 residues.

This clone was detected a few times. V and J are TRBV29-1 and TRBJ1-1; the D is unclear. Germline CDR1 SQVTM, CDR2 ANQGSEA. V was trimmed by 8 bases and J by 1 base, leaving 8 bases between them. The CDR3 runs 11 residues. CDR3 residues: CSTAGNTEAFF. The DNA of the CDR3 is TGCAGCACGGCGGGGAACACTGAAGCTTTCTTT.

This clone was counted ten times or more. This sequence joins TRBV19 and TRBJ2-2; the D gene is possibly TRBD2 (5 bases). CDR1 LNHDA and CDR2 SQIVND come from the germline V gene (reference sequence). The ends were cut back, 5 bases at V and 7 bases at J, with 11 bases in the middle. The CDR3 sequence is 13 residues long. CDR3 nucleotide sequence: TGTGCCAGTAGTCCAGGAGGCATCGGGGAGCTGTTTTTT. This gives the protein CASSPGGIGELFF. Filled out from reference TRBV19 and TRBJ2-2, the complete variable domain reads DGGITQSPKYLFRKEGQNVTLSCEQNLNHDAMYWYRQDPGQGLRLIYYSQIVNDFQKGDIAEGYSVSREKKESFPLTVTSAQKNPTAFYLCASSPGGIGELFFGEGSRLTVL.

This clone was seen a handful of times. This CDR3 reads CATSKPRTSAYEQYF. In DNA form, the CDR3 reads TGTGCCACCAGTAAACCTAGGACTAGCGCGTACGAGCAGTACTTC. The V call is TRBV15, the J call TRBJ2-7; 9 nucleotides line up with TRBD2. With V trimmed by 6 bases and J by 4 bases, 10 bases remained unmatched. Germline CDR1 LNHNV, CDR2 YYDKDF (reference sequence). CDR3 size: 15 residues.

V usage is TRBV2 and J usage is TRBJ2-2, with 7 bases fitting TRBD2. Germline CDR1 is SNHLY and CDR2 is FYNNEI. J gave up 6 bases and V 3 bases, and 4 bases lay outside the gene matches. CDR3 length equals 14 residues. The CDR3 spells CASSEGGGSGELFF. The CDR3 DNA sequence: TGTGCCAGCAGTGAGGGGGGGGGTTCCGGGGAGCTGTTTTTT. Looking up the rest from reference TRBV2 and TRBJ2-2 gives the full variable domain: EPEVTQTPSHQVTQMGQEVILRCVPISNHLYFYWYRQILGQKVEFLVSFYNNEISEKSEIFDDQFSVERPDGSNFTLKIRSTKLEDSAMYFCASSEGGGSGELFFGEGSRLTVL.

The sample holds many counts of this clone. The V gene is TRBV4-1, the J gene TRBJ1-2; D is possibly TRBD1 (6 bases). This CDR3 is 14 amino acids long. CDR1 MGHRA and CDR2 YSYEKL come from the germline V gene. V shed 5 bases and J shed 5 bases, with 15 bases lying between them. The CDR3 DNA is TGCGCCAGCAGCTCGGGGGGCGCGGTTTATGGCTACACCTTC. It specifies CASSSGGAVYGYTF.

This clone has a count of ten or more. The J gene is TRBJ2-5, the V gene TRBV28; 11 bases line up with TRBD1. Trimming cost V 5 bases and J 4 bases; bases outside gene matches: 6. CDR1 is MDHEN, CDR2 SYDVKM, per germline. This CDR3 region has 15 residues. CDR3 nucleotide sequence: TGTGCCAGCAGTCCGGGACAGGGGGAGGTAGAGACCCAGTACTTC. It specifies CASSPGQGEVETQYF.

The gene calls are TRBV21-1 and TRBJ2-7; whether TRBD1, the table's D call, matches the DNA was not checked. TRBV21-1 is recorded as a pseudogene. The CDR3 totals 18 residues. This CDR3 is CASSKDARGAGATYEQYF. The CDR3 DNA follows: TGTGCCAGCAGCAAAGATGCTCGTGGGGCAGGGGCCACCTACGAGCAGTACTTC.

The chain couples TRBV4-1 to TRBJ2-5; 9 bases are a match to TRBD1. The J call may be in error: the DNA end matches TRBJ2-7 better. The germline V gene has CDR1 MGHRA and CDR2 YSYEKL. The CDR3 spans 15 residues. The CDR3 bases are TGCGCCAGCAGCCAAGAACCGGGACAGGGCTACGAGCAGTACTTC. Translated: CASSQEPGQGYEQYF.

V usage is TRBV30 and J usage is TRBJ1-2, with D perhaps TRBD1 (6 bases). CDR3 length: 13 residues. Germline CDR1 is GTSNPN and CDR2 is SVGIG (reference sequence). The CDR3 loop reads CAGAKGVNYGYTF. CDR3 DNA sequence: TGTGCTGGAGCCAAGGGGGTCAACTATGGCTACACCTTC.

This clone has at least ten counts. CDR3 sequence (DNA): TGTGCCAGTAGTATAGGAACAGGGAGATTCTACGAGCAGTACTTC. Residues: CASSIGTGRFYEQYF. The chain couples TRBV19 to TRBJ2-7; a possible D gene is TRBD1 (6 bases). With 1 base removed from V and 3 bases from J, the gap between germline ends came to 13 bases. CDR3 length: 15 amino acids. From germline, CDR1 is LNHDA and CDR2 SQIVND (reference sequence).

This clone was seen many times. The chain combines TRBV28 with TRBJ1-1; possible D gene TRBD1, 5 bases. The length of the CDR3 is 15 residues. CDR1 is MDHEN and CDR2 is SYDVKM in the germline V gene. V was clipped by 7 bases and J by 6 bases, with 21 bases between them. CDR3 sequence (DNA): TGTGCCAGCACAGGGAAATTTGGACGTGTCGCTGAAGCTTTCTTT. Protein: CASTGKFGRVAEAFF.

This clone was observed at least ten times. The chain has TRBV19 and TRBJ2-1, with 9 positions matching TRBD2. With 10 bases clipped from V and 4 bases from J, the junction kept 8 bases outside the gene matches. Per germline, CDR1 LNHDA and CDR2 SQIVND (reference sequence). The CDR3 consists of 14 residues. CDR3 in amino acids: CATGPSGAYNEQFF. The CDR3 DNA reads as TGTGCCACGGGTCCTAGCGGGGCTTACAATGAGCAGTTCTTC.

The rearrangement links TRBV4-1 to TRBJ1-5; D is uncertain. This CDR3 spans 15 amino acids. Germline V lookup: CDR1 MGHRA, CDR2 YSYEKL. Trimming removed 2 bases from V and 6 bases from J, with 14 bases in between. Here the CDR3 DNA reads TGCGCCAGCAGCCAAAGGTACCGAGAGGGTCAGCCCCAGCATTTT. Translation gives CASSQRYREGQPQHF.

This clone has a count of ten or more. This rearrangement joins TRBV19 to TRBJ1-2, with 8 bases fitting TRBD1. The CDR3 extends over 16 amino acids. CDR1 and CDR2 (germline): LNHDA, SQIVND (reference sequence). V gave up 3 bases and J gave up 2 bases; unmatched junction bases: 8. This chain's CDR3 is CASSMSLRQGNYGYTF. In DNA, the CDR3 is TGTGCCAGTAGTATGAGCCTACGACAGGGGAACTATGGCTACACCTTC.

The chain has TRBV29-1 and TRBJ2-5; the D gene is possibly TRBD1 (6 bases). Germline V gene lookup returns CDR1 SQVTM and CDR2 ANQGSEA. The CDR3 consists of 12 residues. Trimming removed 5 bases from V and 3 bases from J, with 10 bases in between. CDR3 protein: CSVTRTEETQYF. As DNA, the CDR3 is TGCAGCGTTACCCGGACAGAAGAGACCCAGTACTTC.